These 9 T cell receptor beta chains were sequenced from one sample in a study of T cell clonality in common variable immunodeficiency. Method: immunoSEQ multiplex PCR; TCRdb's copy keeps in-frame clones and lacks some. The specimen gives 50,000 to 55,000 clones without singletons; the ten biggest hold about 1.8%. Sequencing was carried out using peripheral blood mononuclear cells. The receptors shown here come from a person aged 18 to 70 in good health.

This clone came up many times. The read ends 3 residues shy of where the CDR3 ends; the end is completed using the germline J gene. The rearrangement links TRBV10-3 to TRBJ2-2; D gene ambiguous. From germline, CDR1 is ENHRY and CDR2 SYGVKD. The CDR3 contains 13 residues. The CDR3 sequence: CAIRSSTNEKLFF. Incomplete CDR3 DNA: TGTGCCATCAGGTCCTCAACTAATGAAAAG.

This clone was counted at least ten times. The CDR3 extends 3 residues past the end of the read, so its final part is completed from the germline J gene. The chain employs TRBV20-1 and TRBJ2-5; 9 positions agree with TRBD1. CDR3 length: 15 amino acids. Germline V gene lookup returns CDR1 DFQATT and CDR2 SNEGSKA (reference sequence). V dropped 4 bases and J dropped 7; count of bases not matched to a gene: 13. CDR3 residues: CSATTDTGGWGTQYF. The DNA read from the CDR3 is TGCAGTGCTACGACCGACACAGGGGGCTGGGGGACC.

This clone appeared many times. The read ends 3 residues early relative to the CDR3; the germline J gene fills the gap. V usage is TRBV19 and J usage is TRBJ1-1; D remains unclear. Trimming removed 3 bases from V and 1 base from J, with 9 bases in between. The CDR3 is 14 amino acids. Germline CDR1 LNHDA, CDR2 SQIVND (reference sequence). Incomplete CDR3 DNA: TGTGCCAGTAGTATCGCGAACAGGAACACTGAA. This sequence encodes CASSIANRNTE. The complete CDR3 protein is CASSIANRNTEAFF.

This clone was seen many times. The observed sequence ends 3 residues before the CDR3 terminus, with the missing tail filled in from the germline J gene. The gene calls are TRBV12-3 or TRBV12-4 and TRBJ1-2; D remains ambiguous. Trimming stripped 2 bases from V and 2 bases from J, with 6 bases between. CDR3 length equals 13 residues. CDR3 DNA, as far as it was read: TGTGCCAGCAGTTTATCTAGAAACTATGGC. It specifies CASSLSRNYG. The entire CDR3 sequence reads CASSLSRNYGYTF.

This clone came up a few times. The read terminates 3 residues ahead of where the CDR3 ends, so the germline J gene completes it. This chain connects TRBV7-6 to TRBJ2-1, with a tentative D call TRBD1 (7 bases). V lost 2 bases to trimming and J lost 7 bases, with 18 bases between them. CDR1 and CDR2 from the germline V gene are SGHVS and FNYEAQ. CDR3 size: 16 residues. The CDR3 spells CASSLRGRGSGNEQFF. Incomplete CDR3 DNA: TGTGCCAGCAGCTTAAGGGGGCGGGGCAGCGGGAATGAG.

In this sample, this clone turned up many times. Coverage ceases 3 residues before the CDR3 finishes, and the germline J gene fills in the end. This sequence joins TRBV6-2 or TRBV6-3 and TRBJ2-3, with 8 bases fitting TRBD1. V shed 7 bases and J 2 bases; nucleotides not matched to a gene: 8. CDR3 length: 15 amino acids. Germline CDR1 reads MNHEY; CDR2 reads SVGEGT. This chain's CDR3 is CASMRTGPFTDTQYF. CDR3 DNA, as far as it was read: TGTGCCAGCATGAGGACAGGGCCATTCACAGATACG.

This clone has a count of ten or more. The read is 3 residues too short to cover the CDR3 end, so that end is filled in from the germline J gene. The rearrangement joins TRBV6-1 to TRBJ1-5; D is unresolved. V was trimmed by 3 bases and J by 5 bases, leaving 8 bases between them. The CDR3 is 13 residues long. Germline loops: CDR1 MNHNS, CDR2 SASEGT. The CDR3: CASSEVRDQPQHF. Partial CDR3 DNA: TGTGCCAGCAGTGAGGTCCGGGATCAGCCC.

This clone has at least ten counts. From the germline J gene comes the end of the CDR3, since the read stops 3 residues before it. The rearrangement uses TRBV5-1 and TRBJ1-4, with D unclear. The germline V gene has CDR1 SGHRS and CDR2 YFSETQ. The CDR3 runs to 15 residues. The germline V and J ends were trimmed by 0 bases and 0 bases, with 6 bases remaining between them. The sequenced part of the CDR3 DNA is TGCGCCAGCAGCTTGGGTCCCTCAACTAATGAAAAA. It yields the protein CASSLGPSTNEK. The full CDR3 protein reads CASSLGPSTNEKLFF. Variable domain in full (rest from reference TRBV5-1 and TRBJ1-4): KAGVTQTPRYLIKTRGQQVTLSCSPISGHRSVSWYQQTPGQGLQFLFEYFSETQRNKGNFPGRFSGRQFSNSRSEMNVSTLELGDSALYLCASSLGPSTNEKLFFGSGTQLSVL.

In this sample, this clone turned up many times. With the read ending 3 residues before the CDR3 end, the germline J gene is used to fill in that end. The chain uses TRBV20-1 and TRBJ2-7, with D possibly TRBD1 on 5 matching bases. The CDR3 is 11 amino acids. Germline V lookup: CDR1 DFQATT, CDR2 SNEGSKA (reference sequence). V was pared by 6 bases and J by 6 bases, with 12 bases between. The sequenced part of the CDR3 DNA is TGCAGTGCGATCAGGGTTGCCGAG. Amino acid sequence: CSAIRVAE. The CDR3, in full, reads CSAIRVAEQYF.